Listed below are T cell receptor beta chains from one sample, sequenced in a study of breast tumors, draining lymph nodes, adjacent tissues. TCRdb reanalysed the multiplex PCR reads using MiXCR and keeps one entry per CDR3 protein. Among about 230,000 distinct CDR3 sequences listed, less than 40% were seen once. The sample consisted of axillary lymph node tissue. The source of these receptors is a female donor with breast cancer. Some clones in this sample may be carry-over from other donors' samples. Each CDR3 is given with its conserved first and last residue. D genes are given only for firm matches. Some rows have no size entry. The others give once, few or many, or a class for an expanded clone.

v_gene,abundance,d_gene,len,j_gene,CDR3nt,CDR3aa
TRBV2,NA,NA,14,TRBJ1-4,TGTGCCAGCAGTGGGGACGGTCCTAATGAAAAACTGTTTTTT,CASSGDGPNEKLFF
TRBV4-1,NA,NA,12,TRBJ2-7,TGCGCCAGCAGCCAAGATCGGAGGGAGCAGTACTTC,CASSQDRREQYF
TRBV2,few,TRBD1,14,TRBJ1-2,TGTGCCAGCAGCGCGGACAGGGAAGGGCGAGGCTACACCTTC,CASSADREGRGYTF
TRBV20-1,many,TRBD2,15,TRBJ2-1,TGCAGTGCTAGATCGCGACTAGCGGGTCTCAATGAGCAGTTCTTC,CSARSRLAGLNEQFF
TRBV20-1,NA,NA,13,TRBJ2-1,TGCAGTGCTATTACAAGCTCCTACAACGAGCAGTTCTTC,CSAITSSYNEQFF
TRBV11-1,many,TRBD2,15,TRBJ2-5,TGTGCCAGCGGGGTCAGCGGGAGATCGGCGGAGACCCAGTACTTC,CASGVSGRSAETQYF
TRBV7-9,NA,NA,14,TRBJ1-1,TGTGCCAGCAGCTTATCGACAGGGAACACTGAAGCTTTCTTT,CASSLSTGNTEAFF
TRBV30,many,NA,12,TRBJ2-5,TGTGCCTGGAGTTTTAGAGGAGAGACCCAGTACTTC,CAWSFRGETQYF
TRBV7-2,NA,NA,17,TRBJ1-1,TGTGCCAGCAGCCTCTCCGTCCGGAGCTCTGGAAACACTGAAGCTTTCTTT,CASSLSVRSSGNTEAFF
TRBV7-9,NA,NA,15,TRBJ2-5,TGTGCCAGCAGCTTCTTGGTCGCCATCCAAGAGCCCCAGTACTTC,CASSFLVAIQEPQYF
TRBV20-1,many,NA,15,TRBJ2-7,TGCAGTGCTAGAGACCTCGAACCGACAGGTCTCGAGCAGTACTTC,CSARDLEPTGLEQYF